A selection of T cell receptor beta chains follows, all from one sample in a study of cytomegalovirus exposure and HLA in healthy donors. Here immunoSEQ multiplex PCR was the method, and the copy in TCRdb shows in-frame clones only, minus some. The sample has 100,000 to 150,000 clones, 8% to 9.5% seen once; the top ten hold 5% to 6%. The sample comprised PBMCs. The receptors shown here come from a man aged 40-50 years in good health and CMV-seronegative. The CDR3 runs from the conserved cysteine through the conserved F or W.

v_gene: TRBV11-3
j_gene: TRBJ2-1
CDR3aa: CASSRRGGAYNEQFF

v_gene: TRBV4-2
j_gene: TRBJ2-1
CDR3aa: CASSQGPAGEDNEQFF

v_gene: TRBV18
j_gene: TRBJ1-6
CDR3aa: CASSPENSAPLHF

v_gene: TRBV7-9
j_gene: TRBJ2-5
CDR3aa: CASSLWQQEAQYF

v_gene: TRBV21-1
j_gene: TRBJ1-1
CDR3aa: CASQEEFGGFTEAFF

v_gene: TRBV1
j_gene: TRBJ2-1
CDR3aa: CTSSEPLAGLSNEQFF

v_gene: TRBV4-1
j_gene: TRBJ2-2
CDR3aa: CASSQESAGELFF

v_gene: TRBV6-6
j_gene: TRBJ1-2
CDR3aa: CASRSTVSPGYTF

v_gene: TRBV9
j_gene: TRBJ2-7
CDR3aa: CASSVGGVNYEQYF

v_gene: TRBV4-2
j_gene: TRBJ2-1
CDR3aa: CASSQESTSGGLNEQFF

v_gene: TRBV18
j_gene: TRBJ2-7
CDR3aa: CASSRGATTYEQYF

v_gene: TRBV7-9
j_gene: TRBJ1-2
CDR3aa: CASSLAGSRNHGYTF

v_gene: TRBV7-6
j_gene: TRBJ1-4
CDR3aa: CASSLAGGPEEKLFF

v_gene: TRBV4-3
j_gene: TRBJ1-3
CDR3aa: CASSQDPGTGNTIYF

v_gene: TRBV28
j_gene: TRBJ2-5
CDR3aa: CASTWTLHQETQYF

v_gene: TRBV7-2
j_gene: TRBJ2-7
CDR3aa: CASSLVGLAGGFYEQYF

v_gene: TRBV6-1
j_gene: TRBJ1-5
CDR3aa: CASSEGARNQPQHF

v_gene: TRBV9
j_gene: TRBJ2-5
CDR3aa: CASSVRAGGFGQETQYF

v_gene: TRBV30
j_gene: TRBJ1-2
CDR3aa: CAWSVRDRASVYGYTF

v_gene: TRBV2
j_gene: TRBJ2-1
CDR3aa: CASTSPGLAGGYNEQFF

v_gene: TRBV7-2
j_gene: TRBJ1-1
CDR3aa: CASTLRGNTEAFF

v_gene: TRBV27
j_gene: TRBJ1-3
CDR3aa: CASSLRSGMSGNTIYF

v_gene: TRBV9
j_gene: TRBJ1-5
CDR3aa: CASSVGQYSNQPQHF

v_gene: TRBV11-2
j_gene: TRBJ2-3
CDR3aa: CASTHRGQSDTQYF

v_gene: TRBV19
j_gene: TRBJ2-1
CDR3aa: CASSTPGTGVNEQFF

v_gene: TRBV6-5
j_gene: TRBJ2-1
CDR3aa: CASSSLAGGPNNEQFF

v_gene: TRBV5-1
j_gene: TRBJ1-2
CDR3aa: CASSLAAGNNYGYTF

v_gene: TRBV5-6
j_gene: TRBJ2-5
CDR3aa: CASSLAAQETQYF

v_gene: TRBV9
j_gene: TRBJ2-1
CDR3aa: CASGRSGGAYNEQFF

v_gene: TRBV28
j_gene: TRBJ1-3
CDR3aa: CASRSAGAGNTIYF